This TCR beta chain was sequenced in a study of OX40 agonist ivuxolimab in advanced cancers. Libraries were prepared by immunoSEQ multiplex PCR; TCRdb keeps only in-frame clonotypes and omits some of them. The table lists more than 55,000 clones, about 83% of them singletons. V was trimmed by 3 bases and J by 8 bases, leaving 17 bases between them. This CDR3 spans 16 amino acids. The germline gives CDR1 LNHDA, CDR2 SQIVND (reference sequence). Patients with autoimmune history or systemic immunosuppression were excluded. Remarks on this clone: Antigen unknown.

Study observations and caveats: Among the nonresponders, some also had low normalized T-cell clonal expansion.

This chain uses TRBV19 with TRBJ1-6; D is perhaps TRBD1 (5 bases). The receptor was isolated from an adult with an advanced solid tumor such as melanoma, head and neck, liver or kidney cancer. This specimen was CD4+ or CD8+ T cells sorted from blood, taken in a trial of the OX40 agonist ivuxolimab. CDR3 sequence reads: CASSMAEGLVDSPLHF. DNA of the CDR3: TGTGCCAGTAGTATGGCTGAGGGACTTGTGGATTCACCCCTCCACTTT.